Below, 23 T cell receptor beta chains from the same sample are listed, as sequenced in a study of T cell responses to AZD1222 COVID-19 vaccine. TCRdb keeps only in-frame clones here, not all; method: immunoSEQ multiplex PCR. This table holds 150,000 to 200,000 clones, around 88% found once. Here the sequenced sample was peripheral blood, taken 28 days after the second AZD1222 dose. Receptors originate from an adult who received the AZD1222 COVID-19 vaccine.

A word on this clone: This specimen includes other DNA sequences encoding the same CDR3. The chain recombines TRBV6-5 with TRBJ1-5; no definite D call. Germline V CDR1 and CDR2: MNHEY, SVGAGI. This CDR3 region has 13 residues. The V end was cut by 8 bases, the J end by 4 bases, with 12 bases between. The CDR3, as DNA: TGTGCCAGCTCCCCTCGAGGAAATCAGCCCCAGCATTTT. Translation gives CASSPRGNQPQHF.

V usage is TRBV19 and J usage is TRBJ1-6, with D tentatively TRBD1 (5 bases). Deletions cut 7 bases from V and 10 bases from J, with 17 bases between. Per the germline V gene, CDR1 is LNHDA and CDR2 is SQIVND (reference sequence). This CDR3 is 14 amino acids long. CDR3 region: CASIGRDQGSPLHF. CDR3 nucleotide sequence: TGTGCCAGTATTGGAAGGGACCAAGGGTCACCCCTCCACTTT. Together with reference TRBV19 and TRBJ1-6, the CDR3 gives the full variable domain: DGGITQSPKYLFRKEGQNVTLSCEQNLNHDAMYWYRQDPGQGLRLIYYSQIVNDFQKGDIAEGYSVSREKKESFPLTVTSAQKNPTAFYLCASIGRDQGSPLHFGNGTRLTVT.

The chain links TRBV15 to TRBJ1-3, with 7 nucleotides matching TRBD1. Germline CDR1 reads LNHNV; CDR2 reads YYDKDF (reference sequence). This CDR3 is built from 16 residues. After removal of 5 bases from V and 0 bases from J, the junction contained 7 bases not matched to a gene. The DNA for the CDR3 is TGTGCCACCAGCGGTTACAGGGGCAGCTCTGGAAACACCATATATTTT. Its translation: CATSGYRGSSGNTIYF.

The rearrangement joins TRBV3-1 (or the pseudogene TRBV3-2) to TRBJ2-3; maybe TRBD2 (7 bases). Germline V gives CDR1 LGHDT, CDR2 YNNKEL (reference sequence). This CDR3 has 14 amino acids. The V end was cut by 5 bases, the J end by 2 bases, with 11 bases between. The CDR3 region is CASSAGASTDTQYF. The CDR3 DNA is TGTGCCAGCAGCGCGGGGGCATCCACAGATACGCAGTATTTT.

This chain joins TRBV3-1 (or the pseudogene TRBV3-2) and TRBJ1-1; no firm D call. This CDR3 spans 15 amino acids. V lost 4 bases and J lost 2, with 14 bases in between. Germline CDR1 and CDR2: LGHDT and YNNKEL (reference sequence). CDR3 nucleotides: TGTGCCAGCAGCCCTGGATCAACACCAAACACTGAAGCTTTCTTT. Encoded protein: CASSPGSTPNTEAFF.

The rearrangement uses TRBV9 and TRBJ1-6; D may be TRBD1 (5 bases). This CDR3 comprises 14 residues. V was cut by 0 bases and J by 10 bases, with 11 bases left in between. Germline CDR1 SGDLS, CDR2 YYNGEE. CDR3 coding DNA: TGTGCCAGCAGCGTAGAAGGGACCCGGTCACCCCTCCACTTT. Encoded protein: CASSVEGTRSPLHF.

This rearrangement joins TRBV15 to TRBJ1-1; D might be TRBD1 (5 bases). Germline CDR1 is LNHNV and CDR2 is YYDKDF (reference sequence). V lost 4 bases, J lost 4 bases, and 13 bases lay in between. The CDR3 has 14 residues. This CDR3 is CATSTEGLGTEAFF. Here the CDR3 DNA reads TGTGCCACCAGCACGGAGGGGTTGGGCACTGAAGCTTTCTTT.

The chain carries TRBV7-9 and TRBJ1-2; a weak D match, TRBD1 (5 bases). The CDR3 is 16 residues long. Germline V gene data show CDR1 as SEHNR and CDR2 as FQNEAQ (reference sequence). The germline V and J ends were trimmed by 6 bases and 4 bases, with 21 bases remaining between them. CDR3 region: CASSYQGAERGYGYTF. CDR3 DNA sequence: TGTGCCAGCAGTTACCAAGGGGCGGAACGGGGCTATGGCTACACCTTC.

The chain recombines TRBV5-4 with TRBJ2-2, with D perhaps TRBD2 (6 bases). V was clipped by 4 bases and J by 6 bases, with 16 bases between them. Germline CDR1 is SGHNT and CDR2 is YYREEE (reference sequence). The length of the CDR3 is 15 residues. The CDR3 region is CASSPPGSGAGELFF. Here the CDR3 DNA reads TGTGCCAGCAGCCCACCGGGTTCGGGGGCCGGGGAGCTGTTTTTT.

The chain uses TRBV29-1 and TRBJ1-2; 11 bases align to TRBD1. Losses at the gene ends were 3 bases for V and 8 bases for J; bases not matched to a gene: 8. Germline CDR1 SQVTM, CDR2 ANQGSEA. The CDR3 runs to 14 residues. The CDR3 spells CSVEGGQGAGGYTF. The CDR3 nucleotides are TGCAGCGTTGAGGGAGGACAGGGGGCTGGAGGCTACACCTTC.

The chain uses TRBV5-4 and TRBJ1-2, with D maybe TRBD1 (5 bases). Germline loops: CDR1 SGHNT, CDR2 YYREEE (reference sequence). V was trimmed by 0 bases and J by 5 bases, leaving 14 bases between them. The CDR3 runs to 15 residues. The DNA for the CDR3 is TGTGCCAGCAGCTTGGTGGGACTTAATTCTTATGGCTACACCTTC. It translates to CASSLVGLNSYGYTF.

The V and J genes are TRBV11-2 and TRBJ2-1; 7 bases map to TRBD2. This CDR3 has 15 amino acids. Looked up from germline, CDR1 is SGHAT and CDR2 is FQNNGV. V lost 5 bases and J lost 5; bases outside the gene matches: 9. The chain's CDR3 is CASSPPGGGDNEQFF. CDR3 nucleotide sequence: TGTGCCAGCAGCCCCCCGGGGGGAGGGGACAATGAGCAGTTCTTC.

The chain is built from TRBV5-1 and TRBJ2-1; 9 bases agree with TRBD2. Germline CDR1 and CDR2: SGHRS and YFSETQ. V was pared by 4 bases and J by 6 bases, with 11 bases of the junction left unmatched. The CDR3 extends over 16 amino acids. CDR3 bases: TGCGCCAGCAGCCCGGGACTAGCTCTACGTACCAATGAGCAGTTCTTC. Translation: CASSPGLALRTNEQFF.

The chain combines TRBV19 with TRBJ1-5; D remains ambiguous. Between the trimmed V and J ends, which lost 5 bases and 6 bases, there was a span of 8 bases. From germline, CDR1 is LNHDA and CDR2 SQIVND (reference sequence). This CDR3 comprises 12 residues. The CDR3 spells CASSYRGQPQHF. As DNA, the CDR3 is TGTGCCAGTAGTTACCGGGGTCAGCCCCAGCATTTT.

The chain is built from TRBV29-1 and TRBJ1-2, with 9 bases that match TRBD1. Trimming cost V 2 bases and J 6 bases; bases outside gene matches: 10. Germline V gene lookup returns CDR1 SQVTM and CDR2 ANQGSEA. The CDR3 contains 15 residues. Written as DNA, the CDR3 is TGCAGCGTTGAAAACGGGCACAGGGGGCAGAATGGCTACACCTTC. Translation gives CSVENGHRGQNGYTF.

The V and J genes are TRBV10-2 and TRBJ1-5; D might be TRBD1 (5 bases). V lost 2 bases and J lost 0, with 11 bases in between. This CDR3 contains 16 residues. Germline CDR1 and CDR2: WSHSY and SAAADI. CDR3 coding DNA: TGCGCCAGCAGTGAGGGGGCCAGGCTTAGCAATCAGCCCCAGCATTTT. Protein product: CASSEGARLSNQPQHF.

The chain combines TRBV11-3 with TRBJ1-5; D ambiguous. V lost 5 bases, J lost 6 bases, and 14 bases lay in between. This CDR3 is built from 14 residues. Germline lookup yields CDR1 SGHNT and CDR2 YENEEA. The chain's CDR3 is CASSGFLSSQPQHF. In nucleotides, the CDR3 is TGTGCCAGCAGCGGGTTCCTGTCGAGTCAGCCCCAGCATTTT.

This chain uses TRBV10-1 with TRBJ2-3, with TRBD2 as a possible D gene (5 bases). V was trimmed by 6 bases and J by 0 bases, leaving 19 bases between them. The CDR3 length is 17 residues. The germline V gene has CDR1 WNHNN and CDR2 SYGVQD (reference sequence). Here the CDR3 reads CASSYTAEVTSTDTQYF. The CDR3 DNA reads TGCGCCAGCAGCTACACCGCGGAGGTTACTAGCACAGATACGCAGTATTTT.

The chain links TRBV7-3 to TRBJ2-3; D possibly corresponds to TRBD1 (5 bases). Germline CDR1 is SGHTA and CDR2 is FQGTGA. V lost 5 bases and J 2 bases, leaving 11 bases between the germline ends. There are 14 residues in the CDR3. DNA of the CDR3: TGTGCCAGCAGCCAAGACAGACACACAGATACGCAGTATTTT. Translated: CASSQDRHTDTQYF.

The CDR3 here is CASSPPSTDTQYF. The CDR3 region has the DNA TGTGCCAGCAGTCCCCCTAGCACAGATACGCAGTATTTT. The genes are TRBV28 and TRBJ2-3, with unresolved D. This CDR3 has 13 residues. Trimming took off 5 bases at V and 0 bases at J, with 6 bases between the two ends. Germline lookup yields CDR1 MDHEN and CDR2 SYDVKM.

The chain couples TRBV21-1 to TRBJ1-1. TRBV21-1 represents a pseudogene. The CDR3 runs 14 residues. The CDR3 loop is CASSNLLGHTEAFF. In DNA form, the CDR3 reads TGTGCCAGCAGCAATCTCCTCGGACACACTGAAGCTTTCTTT.

The V call is TRBV19, the J call TRBJ2-5, with 7 bases aligning to TRBD2. This CDR3 spans 14 amino acids. The junction had 7 bases not matched to a gene; V was cut back by 6 bases and J by 3 bases. Per germline, CDR1 LNHDA and CDR2 SQIVND (reference sequence). The CDR3 sequence is CASSLGDYKETQYF. The CDR3 DNA reads TGTGCCAGTAGCCTAGGGGACTACAAAGAGACCCAGTACTTC. The full variable domain, with the rest looked up from reference TRBV19 and TRBJ2-5, is DGGITQSPKYLFRKEGQNVTLSCEQNLNHDAMYWYRQDPGQGLRLIYYSQIVNDFQKGDIAEGYSVSREKKESFPLTVTSAQKNPTAFYLCASSLGDYKETQYFGPGTRLLVL.

The chain joins TRBV11-2 to TRBJ1-2, with TRBD1 identical over 10 bases. Germline CDR1 SGHAT, CDR2 FQNNGV. This CDR3 is built from 14 residues. With 5 bases clipped from V and 4 bases from J, the junction kept 4 bases outside the gene matches. This CDR3 reads CASSMGQGSYGYTF. CDR3 nucleotide sequence: TGTGCCAGCAGCATGGGACAGGGGTCCTATGGCTACACCTTC.